This TCR beta chain emerged from a study of blood T cell repertoires in COVID-19. The method was immunoSEQ multiplex PCR; TCRdb's version includes in-frame clones alone and lacks a portion of them. This sample yields about 81,000 clones, of which 85% to 90% are seen a single time; 4.8% belongs to the top ten. Trimming stripped 6 bases from V and 4 bases from J, with 12 bases between. Per the germline V gene, CDR1 is MNHEY and CDR2 is SVGAGI. This CDR3 is built from 13 residues. The receptor was isolated from a woman aged 80 or over with acute or convalescent COVID-19. The sample taken for sequencing was peripheral blood. The chain combines TRBV6-5 with TRBJ2-5; TRBD1 is a possible D gene (5 bases). The CDR3 DNA reads as TGTGCCAGCAGGGCAGGGCTAATAGAGACCCAGTACTTC. Translating it yields CASRAGLIETQYF.